Included here is one TCR beta chain sequence, with context. Its target is not known. This CDR3 spans 15 amino acids. V lost 3 bases to trimming and J lost 5 bases; unmatched junction nucleotides: 7. From germline, CDR1 is SGHTA and CDR2 FQGTGA. This sample was taken from a study of tumor-infiltrating lymphocytes in localized non-small cell lung cancer. As for the study in general: Tumor tissue and non-adjacent uninvolved lung came from each patient.

Findings and limits, study-wide: Tumors had more T cell infiltration than uninvolved lung, per TCRbeta sequencing and CD3 counts. Different pieces of the same tissue were used for each assay. Only some patients had TCR sequencing, depending on available tissue.

Assay: immunoSEQ multiplex PCR; the TCRdb copy retains only in-frame clones and omits some. The sample lists 11,000 or so clones, 86% seen once, with about 8.3% in the top ten. Sequencing input: uninvolved lung tissue not adjacent to the tumor. This chain joins TRBV7-3 and TRBJ2-1; 7 positions match TRBD2. This TCR came from a human donor with non-small cell lung cancer. The CDR3 nucleotides are TGTGCCAGCAGCTTGGGGGGGGAGAATAACAATGAGCAGTTCTTC. Its protein is CASSLGGENNNEQFF.